One TCR beta chain is described in this entry. The clone's antigen remains unknown. No base quality information exists; no much larger clone differs at one position. This specimen includes other DNA sequences encoding the same CDR3. Receptor amplification or capture employed the immunoSEQ multiplex PCR assay. RNA was extracted from all samples and reverse transcribed into cDNA, which served as template for TCR sequencing. SuperScript III was used for first-strand cDNA synthesis, primed with a 2:1 mix of oligo-dT and random hexamers. Amplification bias was assessed with a synthetic immune receptor repertoire, and residual bias was removed computationally. The original methods were these. Raw reads were preprocessed for error removal, and CDR3 was defined according to IMGT conventions as running from the conserved cysteine to phenylalanine. Clonality was calculated as 1 minus Shannon entropy normalized by log2 of the number of productive unique TCRs. Scalp TCRbeta sequences were cross-referenced with sorted blood CD4 and CD8 repertoires so that the CD4 or CD8 identity of scalp clones could be inferred. TCRdb's version of the immuneACCESS table is confined to in-frame rearrangements and falls short of the full clone set. An unresolved V gene accounts for under half of the shortfall where checked; the remainder is of unknown origin. The V and J calls and clone size were taken over from that table, and D and trimming were inferred from the DNA. In this sample the table shows 150,000 or so clones, about 60% of which occur a single time. The ten largest make up under 8% of the sample.

The time point label, as the study defines it: baseline before oral tofacitinib. Lesional scalp punch biopsies and peripheral blood were collected from alopecia areata patients. After PBMCs were isolated by density centrifugation and stained for CD3, CD4 and CD8, a FACSAria was used to sort CD4+ and CD8+ T cells. The CDR3 runs 11 residues from the cysteine to the phenylalanine. The DNA shown is the 33-base CDR3, in frame from base 1. CDR1 and CDR2 were assigned from the germline V gene (reference sequence) as DFQATT and SNEGSKA. This entry is derived from a study of CD8+ T cells in alopecia areata listed by TCRdb under 2018. About the investigation overall: Treated patients were enrolled in an open-label pilot trial of oral tofacitinib, 5 to 10 mg twice daily, for moderate-to-severe alopecia areata. Biopsies were taken from tofacitinib-treated patients at baseline and at 4 and 24 weeks of treatment, and a later scalp biopsy was taken in several of the tofacitinib-treated patients. High-throughput TCRbeta sequencing was used to examine T cell clonal expansion in alopecia areata in both the C3H/HeJ mouse model and human patients. RNA was extracted with the PAXgene miRNA kit for fixed scalp, the miRNeasy kit for PBMCs, and the RNeasy kit for mouse skin. Amplification of TCRbeta CDR3 regions was done by immunoSEQ multiplex PCR using 35 Vbeta forward primers and 13 Jbeta reverse primers. On the human side, TCRbeta sequencing was run on scalp tissue and on sorted CD4+ and CD8+ peripheral blood T cells from healthy controls and from alopecia areata patients with either patchy or totalis/universalis disease. Tofacitinib was given for 6 to 18 months, followed by 6 months of follow-up off drug to assess delayed response and recurrence. Scalp clonality was compared among normal scalp (n=4), patchy alopecia areata scalp (n=8), and alopecia totalis/universalis scalp (n=8). General conclusions and limits of the study: Compared with normal scalp, lesional scalp had higher clonality and more expanded CD8+ clones, particularly in alopecia totalis/universalis, a pattern that suggests antigenic drive. Scalp TCR repertoire analysis is complicated because resident alphabeta T cells in normal human skin are also sequenced, whereas mouse skin is dominated by gammadelta T cells. Shared TCR sequences between patients were less evident than in mice, which may be partly attributable to HLA diversity in the patient population.

Rearrangement joined TRBV20-1 to TRBJ1-2; a tentative D match to TRBD1 spans 5 bases. The sequencing here drew on CD4+ T cells sorted from blood, taken at week 0. The clonotype comes from a human donor with alopecia areata. The CDR3 here reads CSAGGNYGYTF. The bases read TGCAGCGCCGGGGGTAACTATGGCTACACCTTC.